This T cell receptor (beta chain) was captured by sequencing in a study of blood T cell repertoires in COVID-19. At the level of the study: PBMCs, B-cell-depleted T cells, or T cells were the source of the cDNA or gDNA that made up the material.

The CDR3 runs 14 residues. Trimming removed 0 bases at V and 10 bases at J, with 13 bases between. Looked up from germline, CDR1 is GTSNPN and CDR2 is SVGIG (reference sequence). Original processing methods: Reference gene primer amplification yielded estimated nucleated cell counts. Assay used: immunoSEQ multiplex PCR; TCRdb lists only in-frame clones, some missing. V and J calls and clone size are as listed in that table; D and trimming were resolved from the DNA. The sample yields 220,000 or so clones, around four fifths seen once. This rearrangement joins TRBV30 to TRBJ1-6, with D unclear. The sequence was collected from a man aged 25 to 45 with active or convalescent COVID-19. Sequenced material: peripheral blood. CDR3 in amino acids: CAWSVPGEWSPLHF. CDR3 in DNA: TGTGCCTGGAGTGTTCCGGGAGAGTGGTCACCCCTCCACTTT.